The T cell receptor (beta chain) described here comes from a study of response to subunit inactivated influenza vaccine (dated by TCRdb to 2016 to 2018). The study in broad terms: Deep quantitative profiling of the T cell receptor repertoire was used in the study to follow responses to a trivalent subunit inactivated influenza vaccine.

What the study reported, not specific to this receptor: The authors suggested that each seasonal influenza vaccination may recruit only a limited number of new T cells.

The method was RT-PCR. Sequencing relied on an Illumina HiSeq 2500. The public sequencing data were trimmed at Q25 with fastp and processed into clonotypes with MiXCR by TCRdb, which kept only in-frame beta chains. Every CDR3 protein is listed once, alongside the most common genes and DNA of its rows. This sample holds over 650,000 distinct CDR3 sequences; around a sixth were observed only once. About a tenth of the sample comes from the top ten. This clonotype was seen a few times. The clone's antigen remains unknown. No base-level quality is on record; no much larger clone is a single base apart. The CDR3 measures 15 amino acids from cysteine to phenylalanine. Kept here is only the CDR3 DNA, which spans 45 bases and is read in frame from base 1. Trimming costs V 0 bases and J 6 bases, and their ends lie 16 bases apart. The germline V gene (reference sequence) sets CDR1 to DFQATT and CDR2 to SNEGSKA.

The TCR sequence derives from a man in his forties or fifties who received an inactivated influenza vaccine. Donor details come from another sample of the same person, matched by shared clones. Recombination linked TRBV20-1 to TRBJ2-3; a confident D gene designation cannot be given. Material: PBMCs from blood, obtained roughly 5 days after vaccination. In nucleotide form, the sequence is TGCAGTGCTAGAGATGGGAATAGGGATCGCGATACGCAGTATTTT. The encoded protein is CSARDGNRDRDTQYF.